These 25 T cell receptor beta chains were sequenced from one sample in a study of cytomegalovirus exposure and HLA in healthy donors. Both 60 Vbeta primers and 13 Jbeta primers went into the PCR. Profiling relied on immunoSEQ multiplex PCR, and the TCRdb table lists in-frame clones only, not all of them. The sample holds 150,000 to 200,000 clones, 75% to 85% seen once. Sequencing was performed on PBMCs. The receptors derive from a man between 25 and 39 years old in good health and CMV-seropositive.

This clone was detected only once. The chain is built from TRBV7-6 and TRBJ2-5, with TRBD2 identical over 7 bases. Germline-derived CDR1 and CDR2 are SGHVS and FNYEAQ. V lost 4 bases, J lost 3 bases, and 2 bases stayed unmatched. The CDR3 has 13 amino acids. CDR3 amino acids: CASSWTREETQYF. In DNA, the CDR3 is TGTGCCAGCAGCTGGACTAGGGAAGAGACCCAGTACTTC. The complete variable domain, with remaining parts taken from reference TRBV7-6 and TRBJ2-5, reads GAGVSQSPRYKVTKRGQDVALRCDPISGHVSLYWYRQALGQGPEFLTYFNYEAQQDKSGLPNDRFSAERPEGSISTLTIQRTEQRDSAMYRCASSWTREETQYFGPGTRLLVL.

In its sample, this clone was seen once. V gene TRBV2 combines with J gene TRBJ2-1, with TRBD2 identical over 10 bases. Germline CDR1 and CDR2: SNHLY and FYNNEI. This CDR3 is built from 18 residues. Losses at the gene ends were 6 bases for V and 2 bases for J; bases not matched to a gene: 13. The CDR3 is CASRGGPKSGRAYNEQFF. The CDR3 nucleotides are TGTGCCAGCAGGGGAGGCCCAAAGAGCGGGAGGGCCTACAATGAGCAGTTCTTC.

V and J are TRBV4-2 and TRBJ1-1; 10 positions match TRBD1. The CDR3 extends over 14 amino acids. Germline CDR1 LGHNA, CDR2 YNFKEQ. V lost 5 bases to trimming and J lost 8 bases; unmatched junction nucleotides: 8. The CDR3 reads CASSTRQGAGEAFF. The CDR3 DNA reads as TGTGCCAGCAGCACTCGACAGGGGGCGGGAGAAGCTTTCTTT.

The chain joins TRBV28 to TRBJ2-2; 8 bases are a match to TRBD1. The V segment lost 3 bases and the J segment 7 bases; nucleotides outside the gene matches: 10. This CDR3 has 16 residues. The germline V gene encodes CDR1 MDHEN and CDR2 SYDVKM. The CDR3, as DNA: TGTGCCAGCAGTTTCCCGGGACAGGCTGGGGTCGGGGAGCTGTTTTTT. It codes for CASSFPGQAGVGELFF.

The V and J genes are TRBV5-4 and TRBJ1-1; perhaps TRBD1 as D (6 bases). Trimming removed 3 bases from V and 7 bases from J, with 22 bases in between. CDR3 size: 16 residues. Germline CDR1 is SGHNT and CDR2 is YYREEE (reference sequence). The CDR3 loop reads CASSSDGAWTEVEAFF. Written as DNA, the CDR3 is TGTGCCAGCAGCTCTGATGGGGCCTGGACAGAAGTTGAAGCTTTCTTT.

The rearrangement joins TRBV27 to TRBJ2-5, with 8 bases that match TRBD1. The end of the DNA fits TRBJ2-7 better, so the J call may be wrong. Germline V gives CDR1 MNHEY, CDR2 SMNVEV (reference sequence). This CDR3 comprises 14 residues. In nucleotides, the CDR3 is TGTGCCAGCAGCGGACAGGGAAGACTCTACGAGCAGTACTTC. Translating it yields CASSGQGRLYEQYF.

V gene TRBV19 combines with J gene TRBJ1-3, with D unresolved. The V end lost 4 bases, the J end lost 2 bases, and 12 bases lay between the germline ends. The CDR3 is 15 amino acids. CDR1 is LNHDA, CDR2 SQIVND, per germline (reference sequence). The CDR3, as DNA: TGTGCCAGTAGTACATCCTCCGGGGCTGGAAACACCATATATTTT. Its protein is CASSTSSGAGNTIYF.

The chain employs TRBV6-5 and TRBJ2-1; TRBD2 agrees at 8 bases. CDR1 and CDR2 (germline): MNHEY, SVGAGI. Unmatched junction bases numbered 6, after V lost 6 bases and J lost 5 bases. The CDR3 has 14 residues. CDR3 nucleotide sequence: TGTGCCAGCAGCAAGCCGGGGGGGGACAATGAGCAGTTCTTC. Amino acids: CASSKPGGDNEQFF.

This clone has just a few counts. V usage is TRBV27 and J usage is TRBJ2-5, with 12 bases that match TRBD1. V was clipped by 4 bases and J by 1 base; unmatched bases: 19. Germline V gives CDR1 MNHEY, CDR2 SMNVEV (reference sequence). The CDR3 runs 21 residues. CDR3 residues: CASSSATGTGGFFGSQETQYF. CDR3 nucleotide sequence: TGTGCCAGCAGTTCAGCGACCGGGACAGGGGGCTTTTTTGGGAGCCAAGAGACCCAGTACTTC.

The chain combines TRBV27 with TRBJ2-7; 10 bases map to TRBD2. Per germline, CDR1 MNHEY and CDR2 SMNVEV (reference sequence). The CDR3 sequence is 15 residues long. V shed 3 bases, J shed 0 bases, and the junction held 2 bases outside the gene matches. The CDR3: CASSFSGGISYEQYF. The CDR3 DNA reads TGTGCCAGCAGTTTTAGCGGGGGGATCTCCTACGAGCAGTACTTC.

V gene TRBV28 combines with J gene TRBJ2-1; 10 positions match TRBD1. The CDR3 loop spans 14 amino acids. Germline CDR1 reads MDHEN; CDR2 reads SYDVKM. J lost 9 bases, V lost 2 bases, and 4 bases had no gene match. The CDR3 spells CASSLRDRGGEQFF. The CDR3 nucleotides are TGTGCCAGCAGTTTAAGGGACAGGGGTGGTGAGCAGTTCTTC. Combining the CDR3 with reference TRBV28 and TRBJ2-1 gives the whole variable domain DVKVTQSSRYLVKRTGEKVFLECVQDMDHENMFWYRQDPGLGLRLIYFSYDVKMKEKGDIPEGYSVSREKKERFSLILESASTNQTSMYLCASSLRDRGGEQFFGPGTRLTVL.

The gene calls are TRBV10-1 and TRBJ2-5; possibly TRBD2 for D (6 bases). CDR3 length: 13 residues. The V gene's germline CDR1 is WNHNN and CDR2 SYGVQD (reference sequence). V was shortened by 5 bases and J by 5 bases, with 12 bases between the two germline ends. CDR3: CASSYSGVETQYF. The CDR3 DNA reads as TGCGCCAGCAGTTATAGCGGTGTGGAGACCCAGTACTTC.

CDR3 in DNA: TGCGCCAGCAGTGGCCTGGGGGCTTCTGAAGCTTTCTTT. Translating gives CASSGLGASEAFF. The rearrangement links TRBV4-1 to TRBJ1-1; D might be TRBD1 (6 bases). This CDR3 contains 13 residues. Germline V gene sequence: CDR1 MGHRA, CDR2 YSYEKL. The ends were cut back, 6 bases at V and 6 bases at J, with 14 bases in the middle.

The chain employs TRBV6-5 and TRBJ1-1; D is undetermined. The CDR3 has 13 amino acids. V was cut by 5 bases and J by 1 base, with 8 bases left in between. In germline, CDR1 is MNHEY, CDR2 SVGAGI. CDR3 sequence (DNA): TGTGCCAGCAGTCTAAGCCGGAACACTGAAGCTTTCTTT. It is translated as CASSLSRNTEAFF.

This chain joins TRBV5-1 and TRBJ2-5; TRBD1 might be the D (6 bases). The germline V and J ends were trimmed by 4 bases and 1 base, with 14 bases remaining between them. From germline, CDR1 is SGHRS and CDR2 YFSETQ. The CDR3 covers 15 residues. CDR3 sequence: CASSPAGATQETQYF. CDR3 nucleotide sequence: TGCGCCAGCAGCCCCGCAGGGGCTACCCAAGAGACCCAGTACTTC.

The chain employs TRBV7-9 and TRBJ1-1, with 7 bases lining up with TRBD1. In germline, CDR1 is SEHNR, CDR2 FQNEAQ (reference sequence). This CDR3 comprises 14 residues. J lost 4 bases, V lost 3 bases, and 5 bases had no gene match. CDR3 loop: CASSFLTGATEAFF. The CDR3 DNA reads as TGTGCCAGCAGCTTTTTAACAGGGGCCACTGAAGCTTTCTTT.

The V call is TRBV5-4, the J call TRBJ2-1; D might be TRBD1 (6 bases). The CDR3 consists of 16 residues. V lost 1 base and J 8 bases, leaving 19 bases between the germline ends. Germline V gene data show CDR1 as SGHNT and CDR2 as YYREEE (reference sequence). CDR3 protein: CASSLPLGQGSYEQFF. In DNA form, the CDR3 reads TGTGCCAGCAGCTTGCCCCTAGGGCAGGGGTCCTATGAGCAGTTCTTC.

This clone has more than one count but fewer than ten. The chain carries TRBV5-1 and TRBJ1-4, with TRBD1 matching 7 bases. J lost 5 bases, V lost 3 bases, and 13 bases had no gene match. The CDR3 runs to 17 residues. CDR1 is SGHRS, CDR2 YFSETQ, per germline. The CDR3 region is CASSWDKKGQQNEKLFF. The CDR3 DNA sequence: TGCGCCAGCAGCTGGGACAAAAAGGGACAGCAGAATGAAAAACTGTTTTTT.

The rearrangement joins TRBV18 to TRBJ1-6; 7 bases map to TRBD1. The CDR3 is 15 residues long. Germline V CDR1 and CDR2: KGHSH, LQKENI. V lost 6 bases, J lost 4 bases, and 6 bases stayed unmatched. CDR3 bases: TGTGCCAGCTCCACCGTACAGGGGTATAATTCACCCCTCCACTTT. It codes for CASSTVQGYNSPLHF.

CDR3 in DNA: TGTGCCAGCAGCTTAGGACTAGCGGCTACCTCTGGGGCCAACGTCCTGACTTTC. Encoded protein: CASSLGLAATSGANVLTF. The gene calls are TRBV7-2 and TRBJ2-6; 9 bases are a match to TRBD2. The germline gives CDR1 SGHTA, CDR2 FQGNSA. The CDR3 extends over 18 amino acids. V lost 1 base to trimming and J lost 0 bases; unmatched junction nucleotides: 4. The entire variable domain, with the rest obtained from reference TRBV7-2 and TRBJ2-6, is as follows: GAGVSQSPSNKVTEKGKDVELRCDPISGHTALYWYRQSLGQGLEFLIYFQGNSAPDKSGLPSDRFSAERTGGSVSTLTIQRTQQEDSAVYLCASSLGLAATSGANVLTFGAGSRLTVL.

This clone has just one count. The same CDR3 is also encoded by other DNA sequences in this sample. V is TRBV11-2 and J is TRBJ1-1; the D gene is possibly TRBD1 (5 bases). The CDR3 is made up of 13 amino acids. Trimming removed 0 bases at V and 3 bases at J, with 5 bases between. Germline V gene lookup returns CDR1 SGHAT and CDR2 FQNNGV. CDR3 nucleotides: TGTGCCAGCAGCTTAGACAGGGACACTGAAGCTTTCTTT. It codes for CASSLDRDTEAFF.

CDR3 in amino acids: CASSLERDRRGYTF. The CDR3 DNA reads TGCGCCAGCAGCTTGGAGAGGGACAGGAGGGGCTACACCTTC. The chain carries TRBV5-1 and TRBJ1-2; 8 positions agree with TRBD1. The length of the CDR3 is 14 residues. The ends lost 0 bases at V and 8 bases at J; junction bases unmatched: 6. From germline, CDR1 is SGHRS and CDR2 YFSETQ.

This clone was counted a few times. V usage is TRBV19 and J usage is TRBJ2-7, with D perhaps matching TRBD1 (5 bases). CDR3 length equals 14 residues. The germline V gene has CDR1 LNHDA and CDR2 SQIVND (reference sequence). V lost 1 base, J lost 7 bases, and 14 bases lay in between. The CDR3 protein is CASSIGQSAIEQYF. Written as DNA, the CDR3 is TGTGCCAGTAGTATAGGACAGTCCGCGATTGAGCAGTACTTC.

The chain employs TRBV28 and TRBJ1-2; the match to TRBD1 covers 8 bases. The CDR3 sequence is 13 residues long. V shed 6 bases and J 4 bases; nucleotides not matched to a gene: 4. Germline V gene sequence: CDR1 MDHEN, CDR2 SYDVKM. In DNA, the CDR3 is TGTGCCAGCAGGCTAGGACAGGGCTATGGCTACACCTTC. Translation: CASRLGQGYGYTF.

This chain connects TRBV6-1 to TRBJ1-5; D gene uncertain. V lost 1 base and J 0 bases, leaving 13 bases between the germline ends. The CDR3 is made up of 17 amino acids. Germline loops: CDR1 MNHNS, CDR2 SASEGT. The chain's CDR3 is CASSEGAPFHSNQPQHF. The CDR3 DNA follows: TGTGCCAGCAGTGAAGGGGCACCCTTTCATAGCAATCAGCCCCAGCATTTT.